Presented here are 20 T cell receptor beta chains from one specimen sequenced in a study of cytomegalovirus exposure and HLA in healthy donors. The PCR made use of 60 Vbeta and 13 Jbeta primers. Sequencing used immunoSEQ multiplex PCR; TCRdb keeps in-frame clones, though not all of them. The table records 200,000 or so clones, just under 80% of them present only once. The material sequenced was PBMCs. The receptors shown here come from a woman aged 25-40 years in good health and CMV-seropositive.

The chain employs TRBV5-4 and TRBJ2-1; D call uncertain. The CDR3 is 15 amino acids. V was clipped by 0 bases and J by 1 base, with 8 bases between them. Per germline, CDR1 SGHNT and CDR2 YYREEE (reference sequence). The CDR3 sequence is CASSLEASSYNEQFF. The CDR3 DNA follows: TGTGCCAGCAGCTTGGAAGCCTCTTCCTACAATGAGCAGTTCTTC.

This chain links TRBV19 with TRBJ1-3; TRBD1 matches 7 bases. CDR1 and CDR2 (germline): LNHDA, SQIVND (reference sequence). The V gene end was trimmed by 5 bases and the J gene end by 7 bases; junction bases not matched to a gene: 11. The CDR3 sequence is 15 residues long. The CDR3 region has the DNA TGTGCCAGTAGTGCCGCCGTTTTGACAGGGAACACCATATATTTT. It specifies CASSAAVLTGNTIYF. The full variable domain, with the rest looked up from reference TRBV19 and TRBJ1-3, is DGGITQSPKYLFRKEGQNVTLSCEQNLNHDAMYWYRQDPGQGLRLIYYSQIVNDFQKGDIAEGYSVSREKKESFPLTVTSAQKNPTAFYLCASSAAVLTGNTIYFGEGSWLTVV.

Concerning this clone: This sample also contains other DNA sequences that code for the same CDR3. The chain carries TRBV28 and TRBJ2-7; 7 bases match TRBD1. Trimming cost V 3 bases and J 6 bases; bases outside gene matches: 2. The CDR3 has 12 residues. The germline V gene encodes CDR1 MDHEN and CDR2 SYDVKM. DNA for the CDR3: TGTGCCAGCAGTTTGACAGGGCGCGAGCAGTACTTC. It codes for CASSLTGREQYF.

This rearrangement joins TRBV7-9 to TRBJ2-7; the D gene is possibly TRBD1 (6 bases). This CDR3 has 14 residues. V dropped 5 bases and J dropped 1 base, with 12 bases sitting between them. In germline, CDR1 is SEHNR, CDR2 FQNEAQ (reference sequence). The CDR3 region has the DNA TGTGCCAGCAGCCGAATAGACAGGTCCTACGAGCAGTACTTC. This gives the protein CASSRIDRSYEQYF.

This clone appeared a few times. This sequence joins TRBV5-1 and TRBJ2-2, with D possibly being TRBD2 (5 bases). Per the germline V gene, CDR1 is SGHRS and CDR2 is YFSETQ. The length of the CDR3 is 15 residues. V was clipped by 3 bases and J by 5 bases, with 14 bases between them. The CDR3 sequence is CASSSFSPGTGELFF. CDR3 sequence (DNA): TGCGCCAGCAGCTCTTTTTCTCCGGGGACCGGGGAGCTGTTTTTT.

V and J are TRBV2 and TRBJ2-3, with D maybe TRBD2 (6 bases). Trimming stripped 5 bases from V and 2 bases from J, with 11 bases between. This CDR3 comprises 14 residues. The germline V gene has CDR1 SNHLY and CDR2 FYNNEI. Here the CDR3 reads CASSRDSVTDTQYF. The CDR3 bases are TGTGCCAGCAGTCGGGACTCCGTCACAGATACGCAGTATTTT.

The chain is built from TRBV2 and TRBJ2-7; 13 positions agree with TRBD2. The CDR3 has 15 amino acids. Germline trimming cut 3 bases from V and 6 bases from J; bases unmatched to any gene: 5. The germline V gene has CDR1 SNHLY and CDR2 FYNNEI. The CDR3, as DNA: TGTGCCAGCAGTGAGGATGGACTAGCGGGAGTCGAGCAGTACTTC. This encodes CASSEDGLAGVEQYF.

The chain uses TRBV2 and TRBJ2-1; 9 nucleotides align to TRBD2. This CDR3 is built from 14 residues. With V trimmed by 5 bases and J by 1 base, 0 bases remained unmatched. Germline V gene data show CDR1 as SNHLY and CDR2 as FYNNEI. Written as DNA, the CDR3 is TGTGCCAGCAGTAGCGGGGGGTCCTACAATGAGCAGTTCTTC. It codes for CASSSGGSYNEQFF.

This clone has just one count. This rearrangement joins TRBV5-4 to TRBJ2-3; no clear D. Germline V CDR1 and CDR2: SGHNT, YYREEE (reference sequence). The CDR3 has 14 residues. Trimming shortened V by 1 base and J by 4 bases, and 10 bases separated the two germline ends. CDR3 coding DNA: TGTGCCAGCAGCTTGCCCCAGTCCCCAGATACGCAGTATTTT. Amino acid sequence: CASSLPQSPDTQYF.

This clone appeared once. This rearrangement joins TRBV7-9 to TRBJ1-2, with D perhaps TRBD1 (6 bases). The CDR3 runs to 18 residues. Germline V lookup: CDR1 SEHNR, CDR2 FQNEAQ (reference sequence). V lost 3 bases and J lost 2, with 22 bases in between. The CDR3 DNA is TGTGCCAGCAGCTTGGGGGGGGCAGCCCTTGCGAAGAACTATGGCTACACCTTC. It translates to CASSLGGAALAKNYGYTF.

The chain employs TRBV7-2 and TRBJ1-2; D is ambiguous. V was clipped by 3 bases and J by 5 bases, with 4 bases between them. Germline CDR1 is SGHTA and CDR2 is FQGNSA. The CDR3 loop spans 11 amino acids. The CDR3 protein is CASSLSYGYTF. The CDR3 DNA sequence: TGTGCCAGCAGCTTGTCTTATGGCTACACCTTC.

CDR3 DNA sequence: TGTGCCAGCAGTTTCACCCCGGACTCTAGGGATGGCTACACCTTC. Translating it yields CASSFTPDSRDGYTF. This chain connects TRBV27 to TRBJ1-2; D not certain. CDR1 and CDR2 (germline): MNHEY, SMNVEV (reference sequence). Trimming took off 3 bases at V and 6 bases at J, with 17 bases between the two ends. The CDR3 contains 15 residues.

The gene calls are TRBV11-2 and TRBJ2-7; no firm D call. Germline-derived CDR1 and CDR2 are SGHAT and FQNNGV. This CDR3 comprises 15 residues. Between the trimmed V and J ends, which lost 1 base and 2 bases, there was a span of 12 bases. The CDR3 sequence is CASSLGRSGTYEQYF. The CDR3 DNA is TGTGCCAGCAGCTTAGGAAGGTCAGGAACCTACGAGCAGTACTTC.

This clone was recorded a few times. CDR3 nucleotides: TGTGCCAGCAGTGGACAGACCAATGAGCAGTTCTTC. This sequence encodes CASSGQTNEQFF. The chain combines TRBV25-1 with TRBJ2-1, with a possible D match to TRBD1 (5 bases). Looked up from germline, CDR1 is MGHDK and CDR2 is SYGVNS. This CDR3 region has 12 residues. The V gene lost 4 bases and the J gene lost 6 bases, with 7 bases spanning the gap.

V gene TRBV7-6 combines with J gene TRBJ2-2; 10 nucleotides match TRBD2. Germline values: CDR1 SGHVS, CDR2 FNYEAQ. The CDR3 length is 19 residues. J lost 4 bases, V lost 5 bases, and 16 bases had no gene match. The chain's CDR3 is CASSNELGASGGSTGELFF. The CDR3 region has the DNA TGTGCCAGCAGCAATGAACTTGGAGCTAGCGGGGGATCCACCGGGGAGCTGTTTTTT.

This clone was recorded only once. The chain couples TRBV19 to TRBJ2-7, with 7 bases that match TRBD1. Germline assignment: CDR1 LNHDA and CDR2 SQIVND (reference sequence). The CDR3 covers 14 residues. The V segment lost 4 bases and the J segment 12 bases; nucleotides outside the gene matches: 15. CDR3 amino acids: CASSTSWTGSGSYF. In DNA form, the CDR3 reads TGTGCCAGTAGTACCTCCTGGACAGGCTCAGGGTCGTACTTC. Together with reference TRBV19 and TRBJ2-7, the CDR3 gives the full variable domain: DGGITQSPKYLFRKEGQNVTLSCEQNLNHDAMYWYRQDPGQGLRLIYYSQIVNDFQKGDIAEGYSVSREKKESFPLTVTSAQKNPTAFYLCASSTSWTGSGSYFGPGTRLTVT.

This clone has more than one count but fewer than ten. The V call is TRBV7-9, the J call TRBJ1-1, with no clear D. Germline CDR1 is SEHNR and CDR2 is FQNEAQ (reference sequence). Trimming removed 7 bases from V and 1 base from J, with 4 bases in between. The CDR3 consists of 11 residues. The CDR3 nucleotides read TGTGCCAGCACCTGGAACACTGAAGCTTTCTTT. Translation gives CASTWNTEAFF.

This clone was counted a few times. The V call is TRBV5-1, the J call TRBJ2-1; 8 nucleotides match TRBD2. The CDR3 has 15 residues. The V segment lost 1 base and the J segment 8 bases; nucleotides outside the gene matches: 8. The germline CDR1 and CDR2 sequences are SGHRS and YFSETQ. The CDR3, as DNA: TGCGCCAGCAGCTTGAGCGGGAGAGGAGGCGATGAGCAGTTCTTC. This codes for CASSLSGRGGDEQFF.

The chain is built from TRBV5-1 and TRBJ2-7, with unresolved D. The V gene lost 0 bases and the J gene lost 3 bases, with 7 bases spanning the gap. Per the germline V gene, CDR1 is SGHRS and CDR2 is YFSETQ. The CDR3 covers 13 residues. The CDR3 here is CASSLGLLYEQYF. The CDR3 nucleotides are TGCGCCAGCAGCTTGGGATTACTCTACGAGCAGTACTTC.

The CDR3 loop is CASSGSGGLPNQPQHF. The CDR3 DNA reads as TGTGCCAGCAGTGGATCGGGGGGTTTGCCAAATCAGCCCCAGCATTTT. V is TRBV27 and J is TRBJ1-5; D is possibly TRBD1 (5 bases). This CDR3 contains 16 residues. V dropped 5 bases and J dropped 4 bases, with 18 bases sitting between them. Germline CDR1 reads MNHEY; CDR2 reads SMNVEV (reference sequence).